This TCR beta chain was sequenced in a study of vaccination and CD4 T cells after COVID-19. This clonotype was seen a single time. What it binds is not known. The treatment is: approximately 10-day PBMC culture with coronavirus spike peptide pools or control peptides (ViraFEST assay). Days 3 and 7 saw half the medium replaced with fresh IL-2 medium. The assay that was used to sequence DNA from cultured CD4+ T cells was the Oncomine TCR Beta short-read assay. One entry per CDR3 protein, called by TCRdb with MiXCR from the PCR reads. Counted here are roughly 12,000 distinct CDR3 sequences, more than 40% occurring once; the ten biggest clones make up approximately 24%. V lost 0 bases, J lost 3 bases, and 13 bases lay in between. From germline, CDR1 is LGHNA and CDR2 YNFKEQ. This CDR3 contains 16 residues.

The chain has TRBV4-2 and TRBJ2-3; D might be TRBD2 (5 bases). This receptor was identified in a human donor who had recovered from COVID-19. What was sequenced was CD4+ T cells from blood, cultured in vitro. As DNA, the CDR3 is TGTGCCAGCAGCCAAGATAAACGGGGAGAAACAGATACGCAGTATTTT. Encoded protein: CASSQDKRGETDTQYF.